This T cell receptor (beta chain) is drawn from a study of shared clonotypes between healthy human individuals. There are 15 residues in the CDR3. CDR1 is SEHNR, CDR2 FQNEAQ, per germline (reference sequence). V lost 3 bases and J lost 3; bases outside the gene matches: 4. Libraries were prepared by immunoSEQ multiplex PCR; TCRdb keeps only in-frame clonotypes and omits some of them. The sample has 2.3 million or so clones, approximately 95% seen once. Note on this clone: The antigen remains unidentified.

Findings and caveats of the study: Naive subsets, compared against memory subsets, generally had larger estimated richness values. Rarefaction curves obtained for sorted subsets showed sequencing incomplete despite large depth.

Source material: naive CD4+ T cells from PBMCs. The subset was: CD45RA+ positively selected. The chain uses TRBV7-9 and TRBJ2-1, with TRBD1 identical over 8 bases. The receptor was derived from a man between 18 and 35 years old in good health. Some clones in this sample may be carry-over from other donors' samples. The CDR3 loop reads CASSLYGQGYNEQFF. The CDR3 nucleotides are TGTGCCAGCAGCTTGTATGGACAGGGCTACAATGAGCAGTTCTTC.